This TCR beta chain was sequenced during a study of breast tumors, draining lymph nodes, adjacent tissues. Study-level results: Tumor TCR diversity was below lymph nodes but above nontumor tissue. Tumor and nontumor repertoires were significantly more similar in luminal-like than in basal-like breast cancer. Data fit most tumor T cells coming from lymph node, expanding in tumor. The lymph node origin of tumor T cells was framed as consistent with a hypothesis, not demonstrated.

MiXCR, applied by TCRdb to the multiplex PCR reads, yields one record per CDR3 protein. The repertoire consists of 150,000 to 200,000 distinct CDR3 sequences, with 33% occurring once and the leading ten covering around 4.1%. Germline V gene lookup returns CDR1 SEHNR and CDR2 FQNEAQ (reference sequence). This CDR3 has 12 amino acids. About this clonotype itself: What it recognizes is unknown. A much larger clone differs by one base, so this may be a read error.

Samples came from axillary lymph nodes draining the breast cancer. What was sequenced was axillary lymph node tissue. The V call is TRBV7-9, the J call TRBJ2-5, with 7 nucleotides matching TRBD2. The receptor was isolated from a female donor with breast cancer. Some clones in this sample may be carry-over from other donors' samples. The CDR3 reads CAGSGEMETQYF. Here the CDR3 DNA reads TGTGCCGGCAGCGGGGAGATGGAGACCCAGTACTTC.